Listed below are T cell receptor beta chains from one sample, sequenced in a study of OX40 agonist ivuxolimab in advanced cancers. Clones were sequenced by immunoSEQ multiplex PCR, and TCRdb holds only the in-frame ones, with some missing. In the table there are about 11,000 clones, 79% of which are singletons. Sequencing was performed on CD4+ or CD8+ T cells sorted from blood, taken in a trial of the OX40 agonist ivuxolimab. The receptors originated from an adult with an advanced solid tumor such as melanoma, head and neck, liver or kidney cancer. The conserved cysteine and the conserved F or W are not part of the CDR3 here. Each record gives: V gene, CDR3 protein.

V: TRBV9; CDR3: ASSVAGTAWEKLF
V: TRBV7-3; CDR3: ATKTNTGEPF
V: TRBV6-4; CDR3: ASSETENTEAF
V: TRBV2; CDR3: ASSEIGAPKETQY
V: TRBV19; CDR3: ASSIVTARNSNQPQH
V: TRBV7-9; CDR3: ASSPYAGQGDTEAF
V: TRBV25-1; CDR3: ASSELWNTEAF
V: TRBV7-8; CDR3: ASSVGTGDGSPLH
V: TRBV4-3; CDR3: ASSPTGPSDTQY
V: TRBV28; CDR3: ASSLELTGTGIDEQY
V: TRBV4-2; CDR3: ASTSEAGAINQPQH
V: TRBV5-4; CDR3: ASSLDRVFGELF
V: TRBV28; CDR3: ASSFYQGTEAF
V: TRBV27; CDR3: ASSLCRTSGTGGCEQY
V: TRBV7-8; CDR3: ASSLGVVYGYT
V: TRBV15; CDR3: ATSGTGMNTEAF
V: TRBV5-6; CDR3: ASSWGGIQPQH
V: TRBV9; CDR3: ASSPGYEQY
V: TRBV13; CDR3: ASSSRGGGGNIQY
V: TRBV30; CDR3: AWSDGGPGFYGYT
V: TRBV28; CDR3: ASSSGTGGKGGDGYT
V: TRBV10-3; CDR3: AISESSQGVSRYEQY
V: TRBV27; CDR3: ASSFDGNQPQH
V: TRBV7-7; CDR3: ASSLGGSETQY
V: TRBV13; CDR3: ASSSGGTSVYNEQF
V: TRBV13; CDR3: ASSLRPVNEQF
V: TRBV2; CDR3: ASSAQGLDPNTEAF
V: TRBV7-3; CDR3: ASSSDRGSGTGELF
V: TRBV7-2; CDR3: ASSQYAGTTTGELF
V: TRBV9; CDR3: ASSTPISGAYTQY
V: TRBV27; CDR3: ASSSRTGITNGYT
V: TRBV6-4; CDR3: ASSRDRNQPQH
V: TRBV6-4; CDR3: ASSGTSGDTDTQY
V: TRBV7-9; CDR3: ASSSRLEYTEAF
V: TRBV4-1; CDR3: ASSQTSGSSYEQY
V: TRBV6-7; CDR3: ASSYSTGTANTEAF
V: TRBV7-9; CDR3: ASSPRDRPYGYT
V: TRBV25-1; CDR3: ASSPPFTYEQY
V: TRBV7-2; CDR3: ASSEGQGADTEAF
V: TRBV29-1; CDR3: SVEPGTAIRGFYEQY
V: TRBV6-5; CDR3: ASSLSGSSYNEQF
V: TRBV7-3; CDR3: ASSTQGGVDVEQY
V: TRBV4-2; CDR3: ASSQEGAWTSGGAREDTQY
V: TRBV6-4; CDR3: ASSEQGGNEKLF
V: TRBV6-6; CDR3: ASAPNTGELF
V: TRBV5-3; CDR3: ARSLWGLTNTGELF
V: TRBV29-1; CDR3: SVEEEPPRRAEQF
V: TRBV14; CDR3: ASSHLFSYEQY
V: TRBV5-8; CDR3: ATPSTGGTFSGNTIY
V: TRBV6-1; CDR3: ASSGGLAEGVLTGELF
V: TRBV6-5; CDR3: ASSYTERTSQF
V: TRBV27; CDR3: ASSPSTGGMNEAF
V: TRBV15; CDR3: ATSRSAGEEQF